This T cell receptor (beta chain) originates from a study of blood T cell repertoires in COVID-19. As for the study in general: PBMCs, B-cell-depleted T cells, or T cells were the source of the cDNA or gDNA that made up the material.

This CDR3 is 18 amino acids long. V lost 6 bases to trimming and J lost 1 base; unmatched junction nucleotides: 9. The germline V gene encodes CDR1 ENHRY and CDR2 SYGVKD. Study processing details: Amplifying reference gene primers gave estimates of nucleated cell counts. The data were produced by immunoSEQ multiplex PCR, yet TCRdb's version contains in-frame clones alone and is incomplete. V and J calls plus clone size are reproduced from that table; the DNA served to infer D and trimming. The sample yields about 170,000 clones, about 83% seen once. This sequence joins TRBV10-3 and TRBJ2-1; 13 bases map to TRBD2. The TCR originated in a woman aged 70-85 years who had recovered from COVID-19. The sequenced sample was peripheral blood. The CDR3 is CAIRGTSGALQSYNEQFF. As DNA, the CDR3 is TGTGCCATCAGGGGGACTAGCGGGGCCCTCCAGTCCTACAATGAGCAGTTCTTC.